This entry concerns a single TCR beta chain. Its specificity is unknown. This entry is derived from a study of a mutant IDH1 vaccine in newly diagnosed glioma. Time point indicated: week 47, end of study. Alongside topical imiquimod, each dose of vaccine comprised 300 ug of mutant IDH1 20-mer peptide. Per germline, CDR1 LNHDA and CDR2 SQIVND (reference sequence). This CDR3 has 17 residues. Trimming cost V 8 bases and J 3 bases; bases outside gene matches: 10. The assay was immunoSEQ multiplex PCR, and TCRdb's table has in-frame clones only and misses some. The data contain roughly 34,000 clones, around 82% of them singletons.

V usage is TRBV19 and J usage is TRBJ2-2, with 12 bases matching TRBD1. This sequence originates from a man under 40 with glioma. The starting material was PBMCs, obtained from a glioma patient whose treatment included an IDH1 peptide vaccine. The CDR3 nucleotides are TGTGCCAGTCGAAGGGGACAGGGGGCGCTTGACACCGGGGAGCTGTTTTTT. This encodes CASRRGQGALDTGELFF.